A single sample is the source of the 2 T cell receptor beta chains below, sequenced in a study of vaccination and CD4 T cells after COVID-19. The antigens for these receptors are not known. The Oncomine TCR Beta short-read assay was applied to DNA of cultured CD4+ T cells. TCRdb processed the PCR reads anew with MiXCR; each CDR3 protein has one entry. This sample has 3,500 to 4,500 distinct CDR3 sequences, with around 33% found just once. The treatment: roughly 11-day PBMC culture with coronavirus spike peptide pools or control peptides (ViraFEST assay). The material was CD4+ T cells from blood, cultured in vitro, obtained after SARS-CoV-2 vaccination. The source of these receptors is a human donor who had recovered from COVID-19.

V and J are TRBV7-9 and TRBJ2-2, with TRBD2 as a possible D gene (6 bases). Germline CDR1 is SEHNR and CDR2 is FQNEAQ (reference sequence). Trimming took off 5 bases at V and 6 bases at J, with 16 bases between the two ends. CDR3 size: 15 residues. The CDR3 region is CASSPGTHLPGELFF. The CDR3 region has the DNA TGTGCCAGCAGCCCTGGGACTCACCTTCCCGGGGAGCTGTTTTTT. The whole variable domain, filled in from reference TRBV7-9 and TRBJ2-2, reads DTGVSQNPRHKITKRGQNVTFRCDPISEHNRLYWYRQTLGQGPEFLTYFQNEAQLEKSRLLSDRFSAERPKGSFSTLEIQRTEQGDSAMYLCASSPGTHLPGELFFGEGSRLTVL.

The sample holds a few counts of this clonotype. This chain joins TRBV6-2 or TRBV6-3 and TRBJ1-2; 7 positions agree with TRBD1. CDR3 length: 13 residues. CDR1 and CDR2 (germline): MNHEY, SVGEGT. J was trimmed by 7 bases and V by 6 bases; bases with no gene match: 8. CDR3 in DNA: TGTGCCAGCAGCCCAGACAGGGCTCTTGGCTACACCTTC. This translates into CASSPDRALGYTF.